This TCR beta chain stems from a study of cytomegalovirus exposure and HLA in healthy donors. Amplification used 60 Vbeta primers and 13 Jbeta primers. Assay used: immunoSEQ multiplex PCR; TCRdb lists only in-frame clones, some missing. The sample lists around 180,000 clones, around four fifths occurring once. The ends were cut back, 4 bases at V and 4 bases at J, with 17 bases in the middle. From germline, CDR1 is SGHNT and CDR2 YYREEE (reference sequence). The CDR3 loop spans 15 amino acids. Sequences were obtained from PBMCs. This chain uses TRBV5-4 with TRBJ1-1, with TRBD1 as a possible D gene (6 bases). The source of this sequence is a woman in her forties or fifties in good health and CMV-seropositive. The CDR3 region is CASSSVGAWGTEAFF. In nucleotides, the CDR3 is TGTGCCAGCAGCAGCGTGGGGGCATGGGGCACTGAAGCTTTCTTT. Drawing the rest from reference TRBV5-4 and TRBJ1-1, the complete variable domain is ETGVTQSPTHLIKTRGQQVTLRCSSQSGHNTVSWYQQALGQGPQFIFQYYREEENGRGNFPPRFSGLQFPNYSSELNVNALELDDSALYLCASSSVGAWGTEAFFGQGTRLTVV.